This is a list of T cell receptor beta chains from one sample in a study of T-cell reconstitution after alpha-beta-depleted transplantation in children. In TCRdb, the PCR reads were re-called with MiXCR into one record per CDR3 protein. The top ten hold more than 6.5% of the sample, which has roughly 100,000 distinct CDR3 sequences, approximately 9.2% seen once. The starting material was PBMCs from the stem cell graft donor, obtained from the stem cell graft. These receptors all come from a human donor who donated a stem cell graft to a child with congenital amegakaryocytic thrombocytopenia. The CDR3 runs from the conserved cysteine through the conserved F or W. A D gene is named only where the DNA matches it firmly. The size field is filled for only some rows; it gives once, few, many or a size class.

clone_size: many; d_call: .; j_call: TRBJ2-3; v_call: TRBV5-1; cdr3_nt: TGCGCCAGCAGCGAGGACACTTTCGCGGATACGCAGTATTTT; cdr3_aa: CASSEDTFADTQYF
clone_size: .; d_call: .; j_call: TRBJ2-7; v_call: TRBV25-1; cdr3_nt: TGTGCCAGCAGTAGCCCCAGGGGGGCTCAGGACGAGCAGTACTTC; cdr3_aa: CASSSPRGAQDEQYF
clone_size: many; d_call: .; j_call: TRBJ1-2; v_call: TRBV28; cdr3_nt: TGTGCCAGTCGAACGGGGGGCTATGGCTACACCTTC; cdr3_aa: CASRTGGYGYTF
clone_size: many; d_call: .; j_call: TRBJ1-3; v_call: TRBV5-1; cdr3_nt: TGCGCCAGCAGCCCCCTGACAGTCGGCTCTGGAAACACCATATATTTT; cdr3_aa: CASSPLTVGSGNTIYF
clone_size: many; d_call: .; j_call: TRBJ1-1; v_call: TRBV5-1; cdr3_nt: TGCGCCAGCAGCCCCCGCCTAGGACAGAGGGACACTGAAGCTTTCTTT; cdr3_aa: CASSPRLGQRDTEAFF
clone_size: .; d_call: .; j_call: TRBJ1-1; v_call: TRBV6-2/TRBV6-3; cdr3_nt: TGTGCCAGCAGTTCCCACCAGTCCTCCTCACGGATTCGGGCTTTCTTT; cdr3_aa: CASSSHQSSSRIRAFF
clone_size: many; d_call: .; j_call: TRBJ1-1; v_call: TRBV4-3; cdr3_nt: TGCGCCAGCAGCCCCGAAGGGTCGTCCACTGAAGCTTTCTTT; cdr3_aa: CASSPEGSSTEAFF
clone_size: many; d_call: .; j_call: TRBJ1-2; v_call: TRBV10-3; cdr3_nt: TGTGCCATCAGTGAGTCGTCAGTTTATGGCTACACCTTC; cdr3_aa: CAISESSVYGYTF
clone_size: many; d_call: .; j_call: TRBJ1-3; v_call: TRBV2; cdr3_nt: TGTGCCAGCAGCCGGGACCACATCACCACTGGAAACACCATATATTTT; cdr3_aa: CASSRDHITTGNTIYF
clone_size: many; d_call: TRBD1; j_call: TRBJ1-1; v_call: TRBV30; cdr3_nt: TGTGCCTGGCGGGACAGTCCGAACACTGAAGCTTTCTTT; cdr3_aa: CAWRDSPNTEAFF
clone_size: many; d_call: .; j_call: TRBJ2-7; v_call: TRBV7-2; cdr3_nt: TGTGCCAGCAGCTTAGCAGGTGACGAGCAGTACTTC; cdr3_aa: CASSLAGDEQYF
clone_size: many; d_call: TRBD1; j_call: TRBJ2-7; v_call: TRBV9; cdr3_nt: TGTGCCAGCAGCGTACACGGCAAATACAGGGGGCGCGCATCCGTCCTACCCTACGAGCAGTACTTC; cdr3_aa: CASSVHGKYRGRASVLPYEQYF
clone_size: many; d_call: TRBD1; j_call: TRBJ2-3; v_call: TRBV20-1; cdr3_nt: TGCAGTGCTGAGAGACAGGGTGCCACAGATACGCAGTATTTT; cdr3_aa: CSAERQGATDTQYF
clone_size: many; d_call: .; j_call: TRBJ1-2; v_call: TRBV6-2/TRBV6-3; cdr3_nt: TGTGCCAGCAGTTACTCAACCGGGGGAAGGGGCTACACCTTC; cdr3_aa: CASSYSTGGRGYTF
clone_size: many; d_call: .; j_call: TRBJ1-3; v_call: TRBV7-2; cdr3_nt: TGTGCCAGCAGCTTTCCCAGCTCTGGAAACACCATATATTTT; cdr3_aa: CASSFPSSGNTIYF
clone_size: many; d_call: .; j_call: TRBJ1-1; v_call: TRBV10-3; cdr3_nt: TGTGCCATCAGTGAGGCCGGAGAGACTGAAGCTTTCTTT; cdr3_aa: CAISEAGETEAFF
clone_size: many; d_call: TRBD2; j_call: TRBJ2-3; v_call: TRBV5-1; cdr3_nt: TGCGCCAGCAGCTTGGCCCGGGGGGGTCCAGATACGCAGTATTTT; cdr3_aa: CASSLARGGPDTQYF
clone_size: many; d_call: TRBD1; j_call: TRBJ2-7; v_call: TRBV28; cdr3_nt: TGTGCCAGCATCGACAGGGGGCCCTACGAGCAGTACTTC; cdr3_aa: CASIDRGPYEQYF
clone_size: many; d_call: .; j_call: TRBJ2-7; v_call: TRBV5-1; cdr3_nt: TGCGCCAGCAGGCGGGACGCCATGTCCGAGCAGTACTTC; cdr3_aa: CASRRDAMSEQYF
clone_size: few; d_call: .; j_call: TRBJ2-1; v_call: TRBV4-1; cdr3_nt: TGCGCCAGCAGCCGGATGGGGGGTACGTACAATGAGCAGTTCTTC; cdr3_aa: CASSRMGGTYNEQFF
clone_size: many; d_call: .; j_call: TRBJ1-3; v_call: TRBV20-1; cdr3_nt: TGCAGTGCTGGCCGGGACGGGCAATGGAACACCATATATTTT; cdr3_aa: CSAGRDGQWNTIYF
clone_size: many; d_call: TRBD1; j_call: TRBJ1-1; v_call: TRBV6-5; cdr3_nt: TGTGCCAGCATTATTCAGGGGGCGGACACTGAAGCTTTCTTT; cdr3_aa: CASIIQGADTEAFF
clone_size: many; d_call: .; j_call: TRBJ1-1; v_call: TRBV5-1; cdr3_nt: TGCGCCAGCAGCTTGGATACCAACACTGAAGCTTTCTTT; cdr3_aa: CASSLDTNTEAFF
clone_size: many; d_call: TRBD2; j_call: TRBJ2-3; v_call: TRBV15; cdr3_nt: TGTGCCACCAGCCGCGGACTAGCGGGAACCGGCACAGATACGCAGTATTTT; cdr3_aa: CATSRGLAGTGTDTQYF
clone_size: many; d_call: .; j_call: TRBJ2-7; v_call: TRBV6-5; cdr3_nt: TGTGCCAGCAGTTCGGACACCTCCTACGAGCAGTACTTC; cdr3_aa: CASSSDTSYEQYF
clone_size: few; d_call: .; j_call: TRBJ1-1; v_call: TRBV28; cdr3_nt: TGTGCCAGCAGCTCCCAAAACACTGAAGCTTTCTTT; cdr3_aa: CASSSQNTEAFF
clone_size: many; d_call: .; j_call: TRBJ1-1; v_call: TRBV11-2; cdr3_nt: TGTGCCAGCAGCTTACTGGGGGCTGAAGCTTTCTTT; cdr3_aa: CASSLLGAEAFF
clone_size: many; d_call: TRBD1; j_call: TRBJ1-2; v_call: TRBV10-3; cdr3_nt: TGTGCCTCCGATCCAGGGGGCGCAGGCGGCTACACCTTC; cdr3_aa: CASDPGGAGGYTF
clone_size: many; d_call: .; j_call: TRBJ2-3; v_call: TRBV20-1; cdr3_nt: TGCAGTGTTTCACCAACCCGGGGCCCTCGCGCAGATACGCAGTATTTT; cdr3_aa: CSVSPTRGPRADTQYF
clone_size: many; d_call: .; j_call: TRBJ2-2; v_call: TRBV5-1; cdr3_nt: TGCGCCAGCAGCCTCACAGGGTTTCTAGGCACCGGGGAGCTGTTTTTT; cdr3_aa: CASSLTGFLGTGELFF
clone_size: many; d_call: TRBD1; j_call: TRBJ2-3; v_call: TRBV7-2; cdr3_nt: TGTGCCAGCAGCTTTTCCGGGACAGGGGGGACAGATACGCAGTATTTT; cdr3_aa: CASSFSGTGGTDTQYF
clone_size: many; d_call: .; j_call: TRBJ2-5; v_call: TRBV20-1; cdr3_nt: TGCAGTGCCCCTCCGACAGGTCGAGAGACCCAGTACTTC; cdr3_aa: CSAPPTGRETQYF
clone_size: many; d_call: TRBD1; j_call: TRBJ2-3; v_call: TRBV5-1; cdr3_nt: TGCGCCAGCAGCGCCCAACCAAGCGACAGGGTGAAAGATACGCAGTATTTT; cdr3_aa: CASSAQPSDRVKDTQYF